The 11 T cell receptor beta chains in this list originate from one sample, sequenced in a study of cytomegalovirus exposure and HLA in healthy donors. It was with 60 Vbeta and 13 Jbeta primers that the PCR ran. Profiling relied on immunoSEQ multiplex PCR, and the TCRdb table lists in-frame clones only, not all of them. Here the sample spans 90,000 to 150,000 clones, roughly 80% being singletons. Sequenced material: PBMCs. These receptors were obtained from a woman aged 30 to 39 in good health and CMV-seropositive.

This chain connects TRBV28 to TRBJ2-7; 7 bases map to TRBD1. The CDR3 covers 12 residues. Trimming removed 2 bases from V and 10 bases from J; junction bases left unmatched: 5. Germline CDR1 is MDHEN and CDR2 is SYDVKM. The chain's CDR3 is CASSLETGNQYF. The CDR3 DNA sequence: TGTGCCAGCAGTTTAGAGACAGGGAACCAGTACTTC.

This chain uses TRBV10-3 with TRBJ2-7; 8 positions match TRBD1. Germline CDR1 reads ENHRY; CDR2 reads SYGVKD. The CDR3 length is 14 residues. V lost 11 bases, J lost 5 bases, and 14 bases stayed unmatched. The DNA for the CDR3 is TGTGCCGGGGGGACAGGTCCAAGAGAGAACGAGCAGTACTTC. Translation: CAGGTGPRENEQYF.

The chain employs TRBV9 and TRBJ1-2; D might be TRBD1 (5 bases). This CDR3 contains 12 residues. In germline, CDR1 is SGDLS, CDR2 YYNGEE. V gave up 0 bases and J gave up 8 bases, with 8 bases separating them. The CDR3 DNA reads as TGTGCCAGCAGCGTAGAAAGGGGCGGCTACACCTTC. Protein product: CASSVERGGYTF.

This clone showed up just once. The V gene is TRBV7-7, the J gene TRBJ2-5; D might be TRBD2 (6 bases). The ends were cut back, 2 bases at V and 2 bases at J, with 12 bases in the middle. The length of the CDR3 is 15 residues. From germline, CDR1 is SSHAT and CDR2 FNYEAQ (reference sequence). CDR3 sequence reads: CASSLNSGGQETQYF. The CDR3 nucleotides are TGTGCCAGCAGCTTAAACTCTGGGGGGCAAGAGACCCAGTACTTC.

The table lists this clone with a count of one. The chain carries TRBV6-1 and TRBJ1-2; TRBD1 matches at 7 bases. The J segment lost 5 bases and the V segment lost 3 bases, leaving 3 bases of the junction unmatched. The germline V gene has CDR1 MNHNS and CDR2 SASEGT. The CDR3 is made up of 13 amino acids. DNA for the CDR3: TGTGCCAGCAGTGAGGGACAGCATTATGGCTACACCTTC. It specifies CASSEGQHYGYTF.

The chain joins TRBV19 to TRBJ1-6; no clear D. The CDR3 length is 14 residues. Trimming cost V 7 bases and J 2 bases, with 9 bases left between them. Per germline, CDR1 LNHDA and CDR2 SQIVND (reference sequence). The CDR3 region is CASMQEAYNSPLHF. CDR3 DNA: TGTGCCAGTATGCAGGAGGCCTATAATTCACCCCTCCACTTT.

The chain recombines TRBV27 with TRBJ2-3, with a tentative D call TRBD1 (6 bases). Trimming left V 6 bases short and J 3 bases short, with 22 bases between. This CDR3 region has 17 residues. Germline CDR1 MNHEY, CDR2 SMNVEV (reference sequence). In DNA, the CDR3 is TGTGCCAGCAGCCCGGAGGAGGCGGTAAGGGGGACAGATACGCAGTATTTT. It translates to CASSPEEAVRGTDTQYF.

CDR3 coding DNA: TGTGCCAGCAGCCGAAGGGGGCGACAGGGGCGCAACTACCACCAAGAGACCCAGTACTTC. Protein: CASSRRGRQGRNYHQETQYF. This sequence joins TRBV4-2 and TRBJ2-5; 8 positions match TRBD1. The germline gives CDR1 LGHNA, CDR2 YNFKEQ. The CDR3 is 20 residues long. After removal of 4 bases from V and 0 bases from J, the junction contained 19 bases not matched to a gene.

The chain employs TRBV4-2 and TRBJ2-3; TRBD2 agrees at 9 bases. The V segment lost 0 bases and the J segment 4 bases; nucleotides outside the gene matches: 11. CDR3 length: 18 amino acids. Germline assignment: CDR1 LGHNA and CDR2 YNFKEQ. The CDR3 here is CASSQEEALAGDPDTQYF. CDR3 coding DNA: TGTGCCAGCAGCCAAGAAGAGGCCTTAGCGGGGGACCCAGATACGCAGTATTTT.

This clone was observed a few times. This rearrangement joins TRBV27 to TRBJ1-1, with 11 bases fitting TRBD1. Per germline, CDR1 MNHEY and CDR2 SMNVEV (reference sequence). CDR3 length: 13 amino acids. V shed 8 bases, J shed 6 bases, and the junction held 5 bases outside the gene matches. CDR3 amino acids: CASVKDRGPEAFF. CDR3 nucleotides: TGTGCCAGCGTTAAGGACAGGGGGCCTGAAGCTTTCTTT.

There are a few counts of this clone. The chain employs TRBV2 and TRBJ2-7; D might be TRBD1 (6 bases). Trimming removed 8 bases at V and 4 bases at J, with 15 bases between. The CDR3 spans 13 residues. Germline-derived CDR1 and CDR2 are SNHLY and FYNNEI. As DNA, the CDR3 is TGTGCCAGCGCGGCAGGGGATGGGTACGAGCAGTACTTC. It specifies CASAAGDGYEQYF.